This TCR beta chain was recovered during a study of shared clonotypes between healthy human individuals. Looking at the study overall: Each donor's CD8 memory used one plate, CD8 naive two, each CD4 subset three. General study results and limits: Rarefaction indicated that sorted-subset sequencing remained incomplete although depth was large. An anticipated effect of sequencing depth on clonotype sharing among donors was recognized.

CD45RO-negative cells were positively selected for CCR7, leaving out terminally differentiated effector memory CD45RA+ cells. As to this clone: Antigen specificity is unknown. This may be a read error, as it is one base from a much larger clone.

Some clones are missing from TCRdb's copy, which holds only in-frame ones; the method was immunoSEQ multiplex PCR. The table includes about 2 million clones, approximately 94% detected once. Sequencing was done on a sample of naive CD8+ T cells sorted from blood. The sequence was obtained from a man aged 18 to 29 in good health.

The chain's CDR3 is CASSLDRGLYNEQFF. The CDR3 DNA reads as TGTGCCAGCAGCTTAGACAGGGGACTCTACAATGAGCAGTTCTTC. The chain joins TRBV7-6 to TRBJ2-1; perhaps TRBD1 as D (7 bases). With 1 base removed from V and 3 bases from J, the gap between germline ends came to 10 bases. In germline, CDR1 is SGHVS, CDR2 FNYEAQ. The CDR3 spans 15 residues.